The clone carrying this TCR beta chain was detected ten times or more. This entry is derived from a study of metastatic and nonmetastatic thyroid tumors. The CDR3 length is 13 residues. V was trimmed by 2 bases and J by 6 bases, leaving 9 bases between them. Germline values: CDR1 SGDLS, CDR2 YYNGEE. Before thyroid surgery, none of the patients had received any treatment. TCRdb reassembled clones from the PCR reads with MiXCR. The sample records about 23,000 clones, approximately 25% being singletons. Sequenced material: tumor tissue. V is TRBV9 and J is TRBJ1-3, with unresolved D. The sequence came from a female donor with papillary thyroid cancer or a benign thyroid nodule (not recorded which). Some clones in this sample may be carry-over from other donors' samples. CDR3 residues: CASSVSEVNTIYF. For the CDR3, the DNA is TGTGCCAGCAGCGTGTCGGAGGTAAACACCATATATTTT. Complete variable domain (other parts from reference TRBV9 and TRBJ1-3): DSGVTQTPKHLITATGQRVTLRCSPRSGDLSVYWYQQSLDQGLQFLIQYYNGEERAKGNILERFSAQQFPDLHSELNLSSLELGDSALYFCASSVSEVNTIYFGEGSWLTVV.